Below are 25 T cell receptor beta chains sequenced from a single sample in a study of T cell responses to AZD1222 COVID-19 vaccine. Only in-frame clones appear in the TCRdb table, and some are missing; sequencing was by immunoSEQ multiplex PCR. In the table there are about 150,000 clones, approximately 85% of which are singletons. Specimen: peripheral blood, collected 28 days after the second dose of the MenACWY control vaccine. The receptors were sampled from an adult who received the MenACWY meningococcal vaccine as a control.

The chain is built from TRBV15 and TRBJ1-1, with D uncertain. The V gene's germline CDR1 is LNHNV and CDR2 YYDKDF (reference sequence). V was shortened by 0 bases and J by 6 bases, with 8 bases between the two germline ends. CDR3 size: 13 residues. DNA of the CDR3: TGTGCCACCAGCAGAGATCTTAAATCTGAAGCTTTCTTT. Translated, it gives CATSRDLKSEAFF.

The V gene is TRBV11-3, the J gene TRBJ2-3, with a weak D call TRBD2 (6 bases). Germline values: CDR1 SGHNT, CDR2 YENEEA. Trimming cost V 5 bases and J 4 bases, with 19 bases left between them. This CDR3 contains 16 residues. The CDR3 sequence: CASSPTSGGKADTQYF. DNA of the CDR3: TGTGCCAGCAGCCCGACTTCTGGCGGGAAGGCAGATACGCAGTATTTT.

The rearrangement uses TRBV12-3 or TRBV12-4 and TRBJ2-3; D is possibly TRBD2 (6 bases). The CDR3 is 13 residues long. V was shortened by 5 bases and J by 4 bases, with 10 bases between the two germline ends. The CDR3 coding sequence is TGTGCCAGCAGTGGGTGGGGGGCAGATACGCAGTATTTT. Its protein is CASSGWGADTQYF.

This clone has only a few counts. The chain joins TRBV5-6 to TRBJ2-7, with D possibly being TRBD1 (6 bases). The CDR3 length is 15 residues. The germline V and J ends were trimmed by 3 bases and 0 bases, with 13 bases remaining between them. CDR1 is SGHDT, CDR2 YYEEEE, per germline. Written as DNA, the CDR3 is TGTGCCAGCAGCTCGACAGGAATACGCTCCTACGAGCAGTACTTC. Residues: CASSSTGIRSYEQYF. Full variable domain (rest looked up from reference TRBV5-6 and TRBJ2-7): DAGVTQSPTHLIKTRGQQVTLRCSPKSGHDTVSWYQQALGQGPQFIFQYYEEEERQRGNFPDRFSGHQFPNYSSELNVNALLLGDSALYLCASSSTGIRSYEQYFGPGTRLTVT.

This chain links TRBV15 with TRBJ1-1; no clear D gene. V was trimmed by 4 bases and J by 3 bases, leaving 9 bases between them. The CDR3 runs 13 residues. Germline CDR1 LNHNV, CDR2 YYDKDF (reference sequence). The DNA of the CDR3 is TGTGCCACCAGCACGGGCCTTCACACTGAAGCTTTCTTT. It encodes CATSTGLHTEAFF.

A few counts support this clone. V usage is TRBV7-9 and J usage is TRBJ2-7; D perhaps matches TRBD1 (6 bases). The length of the CDR3 is 13 residues. Germline-derived CDR1 and CDR2 are SEHNR and FQNEAQ (reference sequence). Trimming pared 4 bases from V and 0 bases from J, leaving 7 bases between. This CDR3 is CASSSRGSYEQYV. The CDR3 DNA reads TGTGCCAGCAGCTCCAGGGGCTCCTACGAGCAGTACGTC.

The genes are TRBV9 and TRBJ1-1, with 7 positions matching TRBD1. V lost 4 bases to trimming and J lost 3 bases; unmatched junction nucleotides: 15. Germline V CDR1 and CDR2: SGDLS, YYNGEE. The CDR3 has 17 amino acids. This chain's CDR3 is CASSLRGGIQGDTEAFF. The DNA of the CDR3 is TGTGCCAGCAGCTTAAGAGGGGGCATCCAGGGGGACACTGAAGCTTTCTTT.

The chain couples TRBV4-2 to TRBJ1-2; D unresolved. Trimming left V 3 bases short and J 3 bases short, with 8 bases between. The CDR3 extends over 13 amino acids. Germline V CDR1 and CDR2: LGHNA, YNFKEQ. The CDR3 nucleotides read TGTGCCAGCAGCCAGGCAACCTACTATGGCTACACCTTC. Its protein is CASSQATYYGYTF.

The chain links TRBV19 to TRBJ2-3; 9 bases agree with TRBD1. This CDR3 spans 15 amino acids. The V gene's germline CDR1 is LNHDA and CDR2 SQIVND (reference sequence). V lost 4 bases, J lost 3 bases, and 5 bases stayed unmatched. CDR3 sequence: CASSNRDRVTDTQYF. CDR3 bases: TGTGCCAGTAGTAACCGGGACAGGGTGACAGATACGCAGTATTTT.

This chain joins TRBV28 and TRBJ1-5; TRBD1 might be the D (6 bases). Germline values: CDR1 MDHEN, CDR2 SYDVKM. V was clipped by 2 bases and J by 7 bases, with 15 bases between them. This CDR3 is built from 15 residues. The CDR3 DNA reads TGTGCCAGCAGTTTAATGGTCCAGGGGAACCAGCCCCAGCATTTT. This sequence encodes CASSLMVQGNQPQHF.

CDR3 sequence (DNA): TGCGCCAGCAGCGTACTAGGGACAGACTACGAGCAGTACGTC. This translates into CASSVLGTDYEQYV. This chain connects TRBV5-1 to TRBJ2-7; TRBD1 agrees at 7 bases. Germline V gives CDR1 SGHRS, CDR2 YFSETQ. Losses at the gene ends were 4 bases for V and 3 bases for J; bases not matched to a gene: 7. The CDR3 loop spans 14 amino acids.

The rearrangement joins TRBV24-1 to TRBJ2-5; either TRBD1 or TRBD2 may supply D (5 bases each). The germline CDR1 and CDR2 sequences are KGHDR and SFDVKD. The CDR3 consists of 16 residues. V was cut by 3 bases and J by 5 bases, with 18 bases left in between. Here the CDR3 DNA reads TGTGCCACCAGTGATCCCGCCGGGGCCTCTGGGGAGACCCAGTACTTC. It is translated as CATSDPAGASGETQYF.

CDR3 bases: TGTGCCTGGAACATTCAAGGGGCGACTTTCTTT. Its translation is CAWNIQGATFF. The chain recombines TRBV30 with TRBJ1-1; tentative D call: TRBD1 (5 bases). Between the trimmed V and J ends, which lost 4 bases and 12 bases, there was a span of 15 bases. Germline V lookup: CDR1 GTSNPN, CDR2 SVGIG (reference sequence). The CDR3 is made up of 11 amino acids.

This clone was seen only once. The rearrangement uses TRBV5-1 and TRBJ1-1, with D possibly matching TRBD1 (6 bases). V was cut by 4 bases and J by 0 bases, with 10 bases left in between. Germline CDR1 reads SGHRS; CDR2 reads YFSETQ. The CDR3 has 14 amino acids. CDR3 residues: CASSDGQLNTEAFF. In DNA form, the CDR3 reads TGCGCCAGCAGCGACGGACAGTTGAACACTGAAGCTTTCTTT.

V is TRBV28 and J is TRBJ1-6; D remains unclear. This CDR3 comprises 16 residues. V lost 6 bases and J 8 bases, leaving 20 bases between the germline ends. Germline V CDR1 and CDR2: MDHEN, SYDVKM. The CDR3 here is CASRPRRTWRDSPLHF. As DNA, the CDR3 is TGTGCCAGCAGACCCCGGCGCACCTGGCGGGATTCACCCCTCCACTTT. The complete variable domain, with remaining parts taken from reference TRBV28 and TRBJ1-6, reads DVKVTQSSRYLVKRTGEKVFLECVQDMDHENMFWYRQDPGLGLRLIYFSYDVKMKEKGDIPEGYSVSREKKERFSLILESASTNQTSMYLCASRPRRTWRDSPLHFGNGTRLTVT.

This clone was detected a few times. V gene TRBV9 combines with J gene TRBJ2-7; tentative D call: TRBD2 (5 bases). The CDR3 runs to 16 residues. Germline V gives CDR1 SGDLS, CDR2 YYNGEE. V lost 3 bases and J lost 6, with 22 bases in between. The CDR3 nucleotides are TGTGCCAGCAGCGGACCTGGAATAGGCCTCGGGATCGAGCAGTACTTC. Encoded protein: CASSGPGIGLGIEQYF.

The chain recombines TRBV7-2 with TRBJ2-3; no definite D call. V lost 1 base to trimming and J lost 6 bases, with 14 bases between them. Germline V gives CDR1 SGHTA, CDR2 FQGNSA. CDR3 length: 15 amino acids. The CDR3 sequence is CASSLVGSRADTQYF. The CDR3 DNA reads as TGTGCCAGCAGCTTAGTAGGTTCTCGAGCGGATACGCAGTATTTT.

The chain is built from TRBV25-1 and TRBJ1-4; weak D call: TRBD1 (5 bases). Looked up from germline, CDR1 is MGHDK and CDR2 is SYGVNS. The CDR3 is 15 residues long. Trimming stripped 6 bases from V and 8 bases from J, with 19 bases between. For the CDR3, the DNA is TGTGCCAGCAGGCCTACCGGGACCGGGGGGGAAAAACTGTTTTTT. It specifies CASRPTGTGGEKLFF.

The genes are TRBV5-1 and TRBJ1-6; the D is unclear. Trimming pared 7 bases from V and 0 bases from J, leaving 17 bases between. CDR3 length: 17 residues. The germline V gene encodes CDR1 SGHRS and CDR2 YFSETQ. The CDR3 DNA follows: TGCGCCAGCTCCACCGCCCGTGGGAGCTCCTATAATTCACCCCTCCACTTT. Its translation is CASSTARGSSYNSPLHF. The variable domain in full, completed from reference TRBV5-1 and TRBJ1-6, reads KAGVTQTPRYLIKTRGQQVTLSCSPISGHRSVSWYQQTPGQGLQFLFEYFSETQRNKGNFPGRFSGRQFSNSRSEMNVSTLELGDSALYLCASSTARGSSYNSPLHFGNGTRLTVT.

The chain uses TRBV7-9 and TRBJ1-5; no clear D. The CDR3 has 15 amino acids. V was trimmed by 1 base and J by 2 bases, leaving 9 bases between them. Per the germline V gene, CDR1 is SEHNR and CDR2 is FQNEAQ (reference sequence). In DNA form, the CDR3 reads TGTGCCAGCAGCTTAGAGGGTGGAGGCAATCAGCCCCAGCATTTT. The encoded protein is CASSLEGGGNQPQHF.

The rearrangement links TRBV5-1 to TRBJ1-1; possible D gene TRBD1, 5 bases. CDR1 is SGHRS and CDR2 is YFSETQ in the germline V gene. The V end was cut by 3 bases, the J end by 8 bases, with 20 bases between. There are 15 residues in the CDR3. The CDR3 bases are TGCGCCAGCAGCTCCCGACCGGGGACGGAATCCGAAGCTTTCTTT. Its protein product is CASSSRPGTESEAFF. Drawing the rest from reference TRBV5-1 and TRBJ1-1, the complete variable domain is KAGVTQTPRYLIKTRGQQVTLSCSPISGHRSVSWYQQTPGQGLQFLFEYFSETQRNKGNFPGRFSGRQFSNSRSEMNVSTLELGDSALYLCASSSRPGTESEAFFGQGTRLTVV.

J is TRBJ2-1 and V is TRBV4-3; D ambiguous. The CDR3 totals 13 residues. The germline CDR1 and CDR2 sequences are LGHNA and YSLEER. The germline V and J ends were trimmed by 4 bases and 8 bases, with 12 bases remaining between them. The DNA of the CDR3 is TGCGCCAGCAGCCTGAGACCGGGCCATGAGCAGTTCTTC. It codes for CASSLRPGHEQFF.

The J gene is TRBJ1-2, the V gene TRBV5-6; tentative D call: TRBD1 (6 bases). The length of the CDR3 is 16 residues. Germline V gene data show CDR1 as SGHDT and CDR2 as YYEEEE. V was shortened by 2 bases and J by 4 bases, with 18 bases between the two germline ends. DNA of the CDR3: TGTGCCAGCAGCTTCCGCGAACAGGGACCTCTCTATGGCTACACCTTC. Translation: CASSFREQGPLYGYTF.

This chain joins TRBV28 and TRBJ1-1; tentative D call: TRBD1 (6 bases). Trimming removed 8 bases at V and 3 bases at J, with 22 bases between. The CDR3 loop spans 16 amino acids. CDR1 is MDHEN, CDR2 SYDVKM, per germline. This CDR3 reads CASLVGGGARDTEAFF. The CDR3, as DNA: TGTGCCAGCCTTGTTGGAGGGGGTGCTAGGGACACTGAAGCTTTCTTT.

This sequence joins TRBV6-1 and TRBJ1-5; TRBD1 matches at 9 bases. There are 14 residues in the CDR3. Trimming cost V 6 bases and J 4 bases; bases outside gene matches: 4. Germline V lookup: CDR1 MNHNS, CDR2 SASEGT. The chain's CDR3 is CASRGTGPNQPQHF. DNA for the CDR3: TGTGCCAGCAGAGGGACAGGGCCTAATCAGCCCCAGCATTTT.